Below, 8 T cell receptor beta chains from the same sample are listed, as sequenced in a study of early T cells in non-severe SARS-CoV-2 infection. From the 5' RACE reads, TCRdb called clonotypes with MiXCR, one entry per CDR3 protein. The table shows some 78,000 distinct CDR3 sequences, with 13% occurring only once. Source material: whole blood. The receptors were sampled from an adult who was a healthcare worker with PCR-confirmed SARS-CoV-2 infection or an uninfected control (not recorded which).

This clonotype was recorded at least ten times. A read error may account for a junction end that differs from germline. The V and J genes are TRBV10-1 and TRBJ2-3; 7 nucleotides agree with TRBD2. Germline assignment: CDR1 WNHNN and CDR2 SYGVQD (reference sequence). The CDR3 sequence is 12 residues long. The CDR3 coding sequence is TGCGCCAGCAGTGAGTCGAGCGGGGTCCCGAATTTT. Its protein product is CASSESSGVPNF.

CDR3 coding DNA: TGTGCCAGTAGTATATCGTCCGGCAGGTCCTACGAGCAGTACTTC. Protein: CASSISSGRSYEQYF. The chain combines TRBV19 with TRBJ2-7, with D unresolved. CDR1 LNHDA and CDR2 SQIVND come from the germline V gene (reference sequence). The V and J ends lost 2 bases and 1 base respectively, with 12 bases between them. The CDR3 extends over 15 amino acids. Full variable domain (outside the CDR3, taken from reference TRBV19 and TRBJ2-7): DGGITQSPKYLFRKEGQNVTLSCEQNLNHDAMYWYRQDPGQGLRLIYYSQIVNDFQKGDIAEGYSVSREKKESFPLTVTSAQKNPTAFYLCASSISSGRSYEQYFGPGTRLTVT.

The genes are TRBV7-9 and TRBJ2-4; D is uncertain. Trimming stripped 4 bases from V and 0 bases from J, with 16 bases between. The germline V gene encodes CDR1 SEHNR and CDR2 FQNEAQ (reference sequence). This CDR3 has 17 amino acids. The CDR3 region is CASSSGPGSIAKNIQYF. The CDR3 bases are TGTGCCAGCAGCTCCGGCCCCGGATCCATAGCCAAAAACATTCAGTACTTC.

A remark on this clonotype: A much bigger clone sits one base away, suggesting this may be a read error. V gene TRBV5-1 combines with J gene TRBJ1-2, with D possibly being TRBD1 (5 bases). The CDR3 covers 13 residues. CDR1 is SGHRS, CDR2 YFSETQ, per germline. CDR3 nucleotide sequence: TGCGCCGGCAGCCCCCGGCAAGGGGATGGCTACACCTTC. It yields the protein CAGSPRQGDGYTF.

The chain carries TRBV7-3 and TRBJ2-7; D remains unclear. The CDR3 totals 13 residues. V lost 5 bases, J lost 6 bases, and 14 bases lay in between. Germline V gives CDR1 SGHTA, CDR2 FQGTGA. CDR3 in amino acids: CASSLGPMREQYF. The CDR3 nucleotides read TGTGCCAGCAGCCTCGGGCCAATGCGCGAGCAGTACTTC. Full variable domain (remainder filled in from reference TRBV7-3 and TRBJ2-7): GAGVSQTPSNKVTEKGKYVELRCDPISGHTALYWYRQSLGQGPEFLIYFQGTGAADDSGLPNDRFFAVRPEGSVSTLKIQRTERGDSAVYLCASSLGPMREQYFGPGTRLTVT.

This clonotype was seen only a few times. The chain is built from TRBV5-5 and TRBJ2-2; D is possibly TRBD2 (5 bases). Germline CDR1 is SGHKS and CDR2 is YYEKEE (reference sequence). CDR3 length: 16 amino acids. Trimming left V 1 base short and J 2 bases short, with 12 bases between. The CDR3 protein is CASSLMSGGNTGELFF. Here the CDR3 DNA reads TGTGCCAGCAGCTTGATGTCAGGAGGTAACACCGGGGAGCTGTTTTTT.

This clonotype was observed a few times. The chain recombines TRBV18 with TRBJ1-2; D might be TRBD1 (5 bases). The V end lost 3 bases, the J end lost 8 bases, and 13 bases lay between the germline ends. This CDR3 comprises 13 residues. Germline V lookup: CDR1 KGHSH, CDR2 LQKENI. The CDR3 protein is CASSPQGDDGYTF. The CDR3 bases are TGTGCCAGCTCACCCCAGGGTGATGACGGCTACACCTTC.

This clonotype appeared once. The rearrangement uses TRBV5-4 and TRBJ1-1; perhaps TRBD1 as D (5 bases). The CDR3 runs to 13 residues. The germline CDR1 and CDR2 sequences are SGHNT and YYREEE (reference sequence). Trimming cost V 5 bases and J 4 bases, with 12 bases left between them. The CDR3 sequence: CASSTRGVTEAFF. In nucleotides, the CDR3 is TGTGCCAGCAGTACGCGAGGGGTCACTGAAGCTTTCTTT.